Following are 9 T cell receptor beta chains from one sample sequenced in a study of T cell responses to AZD1222 COVID-19 vaccine. Method: immunoSEQ multiplex PCR; TCRdb's copy keeps in-frame clones and lacks some. In the table there are around 100,000 clones, about nine tenths of which are singletons. The sample here was peripheral blood, taken on day 0 of AZD1222 vaccination. These receptor sequences come from an adult in good health.

This chain connects TRBV4-2 to TRBJ2-1; maybe TRBD2 (6 bases). Germline values: CDR1 LGHNA, CDR2 YNFKEQ. CDR3 length: 15 amino acids. Trimming cost V 0 bases and J 5 bases, with 11 bases left between them. The CDR3 nucleotides are TGTGCCAGCAGCCAAGAACCGACTAGTAACAATGAGCAGTTCTTC. It is translated as CASSQEPTSNNEQFF.

This clone was counted a single time. The rearrangement joins TRBV10-3 to TRBJ2-7; TRBD1 matches 7 bases. The CDR3 runs 15 residues. Germline V gene lookup returns CDR1 ENHRY and CDR2 SYGVKD. The V gene end was trimmed by 3 bases and the J gene end by 5 bases; junction bases not matched to a gene: 10. The DNA for the CDR3 is TGTGCCATCAGTGATAGGGCAGGGGGTTCGAACGAGCAGTACTTC. It codes for CAISDRAGGSNEQYF.

The rearrangement joins TRBV3-1 (or the pseudogene TRBV3-2) to TRBJ2-7, with D perhaps TRBD1 (6 bases). CDR1 and CDR2 from the germline V gene are LGHDT and YNNKEL (reference sequence). The CDR3 covers 13 residues. V lost 5 bases to trimming and J lost 9 bases, with 17 bases between them. The CDR3 protein is CASSSGVNRGQYF. The CDR3 DNA reads TGTGCCAGCAGCTCAGGGGTCAATCGAGGGCAGTACTTC.

This clone has only one observation. This chain connects TRBV3-1 (or the pseudogene TRBV3-2) to TRBJ2-1; D unclear. CDR1 and CDR2 (germline): LGHDT, YNNKEL (reference sequence). The length of the CDR3 is 12 residues. Trimming removed 1 base at V and 7 bases at J, with 5 bases between. CDR3 in DNA: TGTGCCAGCAGCCAAGGGGGTAATGAGCAGTTCTTC. Translated: CASSQGGNEQFF.

The chain couples TRBV7-6 to TRBJ1-2; 9 nucleotides match TRBD1. The germline V gene encodes CDR1 SGHVS and CDR2 FNYEAQ. V gave up 5 bases and J gave up 1 base; unmatched junction bases: 11. The CDR3 is made up of 17 amino acids. The chain's CDR3 is CASSDKQGAFFNYGYTF. The CDR3 bases are TGTGCCAGCAGCGATAAACAGGGGGCGTTTTTTAACTATGGCTACACCTTC.

There are a few counts of this clone. The chain uses TRBV27 and TRBJ1-2; TRBD1 is a possible D gene (6 bases). Trimming cost V 5 bases and J 8 bases, with 15 bases left between them. Looked up from germline, CDR1 is MNHEY and CDR2 is SMNVEV (reference sequence). This CDR3 is built from 13 residues. The CDR3 is CASSHQGRGGYTF. The CDR3 coding sequence is TGTGCCAGCAGTCATCAGGGGCGGGGAGGCTACACCTTC.

The chain recombines TRBV10-3 with TRBJ1-6, with 8 bases aligning to TRBD1. Germline-derived CDR1 and CDR2 are ENHRY and SYGVKD. Trimming cost V 6 bases and J 9 bases; bases outside gene matches: 7. The CDR3 contains 14 residues. Written as DNA, the CDR3 is TGTGCCATCAGCGGGGACAGGTTTGGTTCACCCCTCCACTTT. Protein: CAISGDRFGSPLHF.

V usage is TRBV7-2 and J usage is TRBJ1-1; the match to TRBD1 covers 8 bases. V was clipped by 3 bases and J by 5 bases; unmatched bases: 5. In germline, CDR1 is SGHTA, CDR2 FQGNSA. The CDR3 totals 14 residues. CDR3 bases: TGTGCCAGCAGCTTCGGCAGGGGGCATACTGAAGCTTTCTTT. It encodes CASSFGRGHTEAFF.

The chain joins TRBV29-1 to TRBJ1-5; 8 bases match TRBD1. Germline loops: CDR1 SQVTM, CDR2 ANQGSEA. V dropped 6 bases and J dropped 5; count of bases not matched to a gene: 3. CDR3 length equals 12 residues. The CDR3 sequence: CSVLQGDQPQHF. Here the CDR3 DNA reads TGCAGCGTCTTACAGGGGGATCAGCCCCAGCATTTT.